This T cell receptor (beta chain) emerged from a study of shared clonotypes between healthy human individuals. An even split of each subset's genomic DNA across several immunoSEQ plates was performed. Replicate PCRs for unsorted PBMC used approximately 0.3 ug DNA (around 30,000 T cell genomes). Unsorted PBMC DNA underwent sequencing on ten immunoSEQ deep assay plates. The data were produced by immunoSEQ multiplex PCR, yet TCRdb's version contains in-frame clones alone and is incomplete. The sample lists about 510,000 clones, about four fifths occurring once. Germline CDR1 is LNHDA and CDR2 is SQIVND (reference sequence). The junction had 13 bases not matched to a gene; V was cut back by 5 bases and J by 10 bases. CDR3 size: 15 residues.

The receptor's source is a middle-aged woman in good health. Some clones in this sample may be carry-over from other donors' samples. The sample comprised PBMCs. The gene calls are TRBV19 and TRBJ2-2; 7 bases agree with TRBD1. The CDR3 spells CASSPRDSPSLELFF. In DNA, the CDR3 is TGTGCCAGTAGTCCCCGGGACAGCCCATCGCTGGAGCTGTTTTTT.